This TCR beta chain was found in a study of T cell responses to AZD1222 COVID-19 vaccine (dated by TCRdb to the early 2020s). Regarding the study in general: AZD1222 recipients with second doses at about 4 weeks or about 12 weeks were pooled, because spike-specific TCR depth and breadth did not differ between schedules. TCR sequencing covered roughly 230 trial participants: 200 to 210 given two doses of AZD1222 and about 26 given two doses of MenACWY control vaccine. Trial participants were enrolled into age subgroups of 18-55, 56-69 and 70-plus years, which contained about 150, 28 and 57 TCR-sequenced participants, respectively.

Points the paper makes about the study in general: Because no day 14 peak-response samples were available, the repertoires could be characterized only after the peak T cell response. Nearly half of unique spike-specific TCRs reportedly recognized epitopes outside regions mutated in the B.1.351 and B.1.1.7 variants. Most participants were white British and females outnumbered males, and the authors suggested that clonal diversity may have been underestimated. After two AZD1222 doses, both the breadth and the depth of spike-specific TCRs were significantly higher than at day 0 and than in MenACWY recipients. Conclusions about previously exposed vaccinees were limited because only 6 or 7 AZD1222 recipients were SARS-CoV-2 seropositive at baseline. The vaccine-associated CD4 TCRs covered the entire spike protein, and the dominant responses fell in regions 160-218 and 743-854. In the small 56-69-year group, the increase in depth fell short of significance, most likely because of low power.

Of note for this clone: Its antigen has not been determined. Per-nucleotide qualities are absent, and no much larger clonotype sits a single base away.

Taken with the paper, the label for time point translates to: baseline before first vaccination. Vaccinee samples were obtained from the UK trials COV001 and COV002, which included a single-blind randomized controlled phase 2/3 trial of AZD1222 (ChAdOx1 nCoV-19) in healthy adults. For TCRbeta chain sequencing, PBMC samples were collected from trial participants at day 0 and at day 28 after the second dose. Between the V and J ends, shortened by 1 base and 5 bases respectively, the junction contains 6 bases. The germline V gene gives CDR1 as SGHTA and CDR2 as FQGNSA. The CDR3 runs 12 amino acids, cysteine and phenylalanine included. Only the CDR3 DNA stays, 36 bases, in frame from base 1. The CDR3 regions of human TCRbeta chains were subjected to immunosequencing. In the original analysis: TCRs in the repertoires were compared against a reference library of SARS-CoV-2-specific TCRs that had been generated with the MIRA antigen-specificity platform. Breadth meant the fraction of unique TCRs that were SARS-CoV-2-associated, whereas depth meant the fraction of total T cells that were SARS-CoV-2-associated. Using the MIRA data, each spike-specific TCR was mapped to the spike region that the TCR reacts to and placed in a CD4 or CD8 class. Log10-transformed breadth and depth values were compared by one-way ANOVA with Sidak's multiple comparisons tests. This immuneACCESS table, as held by TCRdb, lists in-frame sequences with V and J called but not all clones. Of the missing ones, under half trace to an unresolved V gene in checked studies; the others have no known cause. From that table come the V and J calls and clone size; the DNA was used to work out D and trimming. The sample yields tens of thousands of clones; about nine tenths were counted once. The ten largest clones take up 24% of the sample.

Sequencing was performed on peripheral blood, taken on day 0 of AZD1222 vaccination. The chain links TRBV7-2 with TRBJ2-7; too little of a D gene remains to name it. This TCR was recovered from an adult in good health. The nucleotide sequence reads TGTGCCAGCAGCTTAGATATACACGAGCAGTACTTC. Its amino acids are CASSLDIHEQYF.